The 17 T cell receptor beta chains listed next were all sequenced from one sample in a study of T cells after yellow fever vaccination. TCRdb recomputed calls from the 5' RACE reads with MiXCR, one row per CDR3 protein. The sample has about 170,000 distinct CDR3 sequences; 11% are singletons. The starting material was CD8+ T cells sorted from PBMCs, obtained 15 days after the yellow fever booster vaccination. Source of these receptors: a man between 18 and 29 years old who received the YFV17D yellow fever vaccine.

At least ten counts were recorded for this clonotype. This rearrangement joins TRBV4-3 to TRBJ2-4; D is unresolved. In germline, CDR1 is LGHNA, CDR2 YSLEER. This CDR3 is 15 amino acids long. V was trimmed by 0 bases and J by 3 bases, leaving 9 bases between them. CDR3 DNA: TGCGCCAGCAGCCAAGATGGAGACGACAAAAACATTCAGTACTTC. This encodes CASSQDGDDKNIQYF.

The rearrangement uses TRBV11-2 and TRBJ2-5; the D gene is possibly TRBD1 (5 bases). The CDR3 loop spans 12 amino acids. V shed 6 bases and J shed 5 bases, with 10 bases lying between them. CDR1 and CDR2 from the germline V gene are SGHAT and FQNNGV. The CDR3 DNA is TGTGCCAGCAGGGGGCTGGGGGAGACCCAGTACTTC. It is translated as CASRGLGETQYF.

This clonotype has at least ten counts. This sequence joins TRBV7-8 and TRBJ2-5; D could derive from TRBD1 or TRBD2 (5 bases each). CDR3 size: 14 residues. Trimming shortened V by 8 bases and J by 3 bases, and 16 bases separated the two germline ends. CDR1 is SGHVS and CDR2 is FQNEAQ in the germline V gene. The chain's CDR3 is CASEGTSTEETQYF. CDR3 DNA: TGTGCCAGCGAGGGGACGTCGACCGAAGAGACCCAGTACTTC.

This clonotype was counted between two and nine times. The V and J genes are TRBV7-9 and TRBJ2-1, with 7 bases fitting TRBD1. Losses at the gene ends were 5 bases for V and 5 bases for J; bases not matched to a gene: 15. CDR1 is SEHNR and CDR2 is FQNEAQ in the germline V gene (reference sequence). This CDR3 comprises 17 residues. CDR3 sequence reads: CASSTMGATGWDNEQFF. Written as DNA, the CDR3 is TGTGCCAGCAGCACCATGGGGGCGACAGGGTGGGACAATGAGCAGTTCTTC.

This chain connects TRBV6-4 to TRBJ2-2; D assignment may be TRBD1 or TRBD2 (5 bases each). The germline V and J ends were trimmed by 2 bases and 4 bases, with 5 bases remaining between them. This CDR3 has 13 residues. In germline, CDR1 is MRHNA, CDR2 SNTAGT. CDR3 region: CASSDGTTGELFF. The CDR3 DNA reads TGTGCCAGCAGTGACGGGACCACCGGGGAGCTGTTTTTT.

In this sample, this clonotype turned up many times. V and J are TRBV7-9 and TRBJ1-4; unclear D gene. Trimming cost V 0 bases and J 6 bases, with 11 bases left between them. The germline V gene has CDR1 SEHNR and CDR2 FQNEAQ (reference sequence). This CDR3 is built from 15 residues. The CDR3 spells CASSLAIAGYEKLFF. CDR3 DNA sequence: TGTGCCAGCAGCTTAGCAATTGCAGGATATGAAAAACTGTTTTTT.

V and J are TRBV4-1 and TRBJ1-1, with a tentative D call TRBD1 (5 bases). The V gene's germline CDR1 is MGHRA and CDR2 YSYEKL. The V end was cut by 5 bases, the J end by 3 bases, with 10 bases between. This CDR3 is 13 amino acids long. For the CDR3, the DNA is TGCGCCAGCAGCAGGGACGGATACACTGAAGCTTTCTTT. Encoded protein: CASSRDGYTEAFF.

The chain combines TRBV6-5 with TRBJ2-3; D uncertain. Between the trimmed V and J ends, which lost 6 bases and 6 bases, there was a span of 16 bases. Germline assignment: CDR1 MNHEY and CDR2 SVGAGI. This CDR3 has 14 amino acids. The CDR3 DNA follows: TGTGCCAGCAGCCTACTGATGGTTGACGATACGCAGTATTTT. Its protein is CASSLLMVDDTQYF.

The chain combines TRBV19 with TRBJ2-1; D is possibly TRBD1 or TRBD2 (5 bases each). In germline, CDR1 is LNHDA, CDR2 SQIVND (reference sequence). The CDR3 extends over 14 amino acids. V lost 7 bases and J 9 bases, leaving 19 bases between the germline ends. The CDR3 nucleotides are TGTGCCAGTACCCCGGGACCCTATTGGGCTGAGCAGTTCTTC. Protein sequence: CASTPGPYWAEQFF. The variable domain in full, completed from reference TRBV19 and TRBJ2-1, reads DGGITQSPKYLFRKEGQNVTLSCEQNLNHDAMYWYRQDPGQGLRLIYYSQIVNDFQKGDIAEGYSVSREKKESFPLTVTSAQKNPTAFYLCASTPGPYWAEQFFGPGTRLTVL.

This clonotype has just a few counts. The V gene is TRBV21-1, the J gene TRBJ2-3; the table assigns TRBD1, which was not confirmed against the DNA. TRBV21-1 corresponds to a pseudogene. The length of the CDR3 is 16 residues. For the CDR3, the DNA is TGTGCCAGCATTCCAAGGGGCAGGGGGAGGACAGATACGCAGTATTTT. Protein: CASIPRGRGRTDTQYF.

This chain links TRBV12-3 or TRBV12-4 with TRBJ2-2; TRBD1 matches 7 bases. V lost 6 bases and J lost 2; bases outside the gene matches: 6. The CDR3 is 15 residues long. Here the CDR3 reads CASSSQGSNTGELFF. CDR3 sequence (DNA): TGTGCCAGCAGCTCACAGGGGAGTAACACCGGGGAGCTGTTTTTT.

V and J are TRBV7-9 and TRBJ2-3; 9 bases align to TRBD1. CDR3 length: 15 amino acids. Germline trimming cut 10 bases from V and 2 bases from J; bases unmatched to any gene: 10. Germline V gene sequence: CDR1 SEHNR, CDR2 FQNEAQ (reference sequence). CDR3 in DNA: TGTGCCACCAAACCACAGGGGGCCCCCACAGATACGCAGTATTTT. It specifies CATKPQGAPTDTQYF.

This chain connects TRBV28 to TRBJ2-4; D is tentatively TRBD1 or TRBD2 (5 bases each). The ends were cut back, 8 bases at V and 5 bases at J, with 19 bases in the middle. This CDR3 comprises 15 residues. Germline-derived CDR1 and CDR2 are MDHEN and SYDVKM. The CDR3 loop is CASLAEGRRENIQYF. CDR3 coding DNA: TGTGCCAGCCTTGCCGAGGGGCGCCGAGAAAACATTCAGTACTTC.

This clonotype was counted between two and nine times. V usage is TRBV25-1 and J usage is TRBJ2-1; 9 bases map to TRBD1. The germline V gene encodes CDR1 MGHDK and CDR2 SYGVNS. The CDR3 contains 16 residues. Trimming at V came to 7 bases and at J to 8 bases, leaving 15 bases not matched to a gene. Written as DNA, the CDR3 is TGTGCCAGCACAAACCGGGGACAGGGCCTGCTGGATGAGCAGTTCTTC. It is translated as CASTNRGQGLLDEQFF.

This clonotype was counted only a few times. The chain recombines TRBV9 with TRBJ2-2; D gene uncertain. Germline values: CDR1 SGDLS, CDR2 YYNGEE. CDR3 length: 13 amino acids. Trimming pared 0 bases from V and 3 bases from J, leaving 3 bases between. As DNA, the CDR3 is TGTGCCAGCAGCGTAGTCCACACCGGGGAGCTGTTTTTT. This sequence encodes CASSVVHTGELFF. Full variable domain (rest looked up from reference TRBV9 and TRBJ2-2): DSGVTQTPKHLITATGQRVTLRCSPRSGDLSVYWYQQSLDQGLQFLIQYYNGEERAKGNILERFSAQQFPDLHSELNLSSLELGDSALYFCASSVVHTGELFFGEGSRLTVL.

Many counts were recorded for this clonotype. The chain has TRBV9 and TRBJ2-7; D ambiguous. Germline values: CDR1 SGDLS, CDR2 YYNGEE. This CDR3 has 14 residues. V was pared by 0 bases and J by 3 bases, with 10 bases between. This CDR3 is CASSVELRSYEQYF. CDR3 nucleotides: TGTGCCAGCAGCGTAGAACTAAGAAGCTACGAGCAGTACTTC.

The V and J genes are TRBV9 and TRBJ2-3, with D possibly TRBD1 on 5 matching bases. CDR3 size: 18 residues. Germline V gene data show CDR1 as SGDLS and CDR2 as YYNGEE. V dropped 4 bases and J dropped 1 base, with 22 bases sitting between them. The CDR3 DNA sequence: TGTGCCAGCAGCCCCCAGGTGGGGCCTCGAACACGCACAGATACGCAGTATTTT. Translating gives CASSPQVGPRTRTDTQYF.